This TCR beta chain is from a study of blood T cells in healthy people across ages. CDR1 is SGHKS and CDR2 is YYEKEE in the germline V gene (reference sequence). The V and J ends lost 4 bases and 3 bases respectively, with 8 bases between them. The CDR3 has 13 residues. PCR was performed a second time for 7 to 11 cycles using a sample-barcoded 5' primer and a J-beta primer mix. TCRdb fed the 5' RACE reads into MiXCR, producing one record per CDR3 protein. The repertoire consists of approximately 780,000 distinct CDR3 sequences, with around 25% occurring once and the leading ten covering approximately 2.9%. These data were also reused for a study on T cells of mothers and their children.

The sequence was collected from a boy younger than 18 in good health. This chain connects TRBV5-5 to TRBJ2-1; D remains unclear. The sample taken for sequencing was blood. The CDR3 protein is CASSVRFYNEQFF. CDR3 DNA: TGTGCCAGCAGCGTGAGGTTCTACAATGAGCAGTTCTTC. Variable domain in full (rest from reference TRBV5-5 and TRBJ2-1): DAGVTQSPTHLIKTRGQQVTLRCSPISGHKSVSWYQQVLGQGPQFIFQYYEKEERGRGNFPDRFSARQFPNYSSELNVNALLLGDSALYLCASSVRFYNEQFFGPGTRLTVL.